Presented here are 11 T cell receptor beta chains from one specimen sequenced in a study of blood T cell repertoires in COVID-19. TCRdb's copy holds only in-frame clones and misses some; the assay was immunoSEQ multiplex PCR. The sample gives about 160,000 clones, 80% to 90% of which show up once; about 3.9% is in the top ten. Material: peripheral blood. The receptor set was obtained from a woman in her fifties or sixties who had recovered from COVID-19.

J is TRBJ2-1 and V is TRBV5-5, with D maybe TRBD2 (7 bases). The ends were cut back, 3 bases at V and 5 bases at J, with 18 bases in the middle. Germline CDR1 SGHKS, CDR2 YYEKEE (reference sequence). The CDR3 sequence is 16 residues long. The CDR3 reads CASSSKVRGPDNEQFF. The CDR3 nucleotides are TGTGCCAGCAGCTCGAAGGTGCGGGGGCCTGACAATGAGCAGTTCTTC.

J is TRBJ2-2 and V is TRBV5-4; 8 bases fit TRBD2. V trimming: 4 bases; J trimming: 6 bases; junction bases outside the gene matches: 8. Germline V gives CDR1 SGHNT, CDR2 YYREEE (reference sequence). There are 15 residues in the CDR3. The CDR3 loop reads CASSLGLASSGELFF. The CDR3 coding sequence is TGTGCCAGCAGCCTTGGACTAGCTAGCTCCGGGGAGCTGTTTTTT. Full variable domain (remainder filled in from reference TRBV5-4 and TRBJ2-2): ETGVTQSPTHLIKTRGQQVTLRCSSQSGHNTVSWYQQALGQGPQFIFQYYREEENGRGNFPPRFSGLQFPNYSSELNVNALELDDSALYLCASSLGLASSGELFFGEGSRLTVL.

The chain joins TRBV2 to TRBJ2-7; D is possibly TRBD2 (5 bases). Germline-derived CDR1 and CDR2 are SNHLY and FYNNEI. The CDR3 sequence is 12 residues long. Trimming removed 6 bases at V and 2 bases at J, with 8 bases between. Here the CDR3 DNA reads TGTGCCAGCAGGACTATCGCCTACGAGCAGTACTTC. This codes for CASRTIAYEQYF. Supplemented by reference TRBV2 and TRBJ2-7, the full variable domain reads EPEVTQTPSHQVTQMGQEVILRCVPISNHLYFYWYRQILGQKVEFLVSFYNNEISEKSEIFDDQFSVERPDGSNFTLKIRSTKLEDSAMYFCASRTIAYEQYFGPGTRLTVT.

The chain couples TRBV9 to TRBJ1-3; D is undetermined. This CDR3 is built from 14 residues. V dropped 0 bases and J dropped 0 bases, with 4 bases sitting between them. Germline V gene lookup returns CDR1 SGDLS and CDR2 YYNGEE. The CDR3 reads CASSVDYSGNTIYF. As DNA, the CDR3 is TGTGCCAGCAGCGTAGACTACTCTGGAAACACCATATATTTT.

The chain joins TRBV12-3 or TRBV12-4 to TRBJ2-7; D might be TRBD1 (6 bases). V dropped 6 bases and J dropped 3 bases, with 9 bases sitting between them. The CDR3 contains 12 residues. The CDR3 DNA follows: TGTGCCAGCAGGACGGACAGCTACGAGCAGTACTTC. As protein: CASRTDSYEQYF.

This chain uses TRBV11-2 with TRBJ1-1; weak D call: TRBD1 (6 bases). V was cut by 5 bases and J by 0 bases, with 13 bases left in between. This CDR3 region has 15 residues. Germline V gene sequence: CDR1 SGHAT, CDR2 FQNNGV. CDR3 in amino acids: CASSRKDRLNTEAFF. In nucleotides, the CDR3 is TGTGCCAGCAGCCGAAAAGACAGGTTGAACACTGAAGCTTTCTTT.

V is TRBV19 and J is TRBJ1-2; the match to TRBD1 covers 7 bases. V lost 5 bases and J lost 6; bases outside the gene matches: 9. CDR3 length: 14 residues. Germline loops: CDR1 LNHDA, CDR2 SQIVND (reference sequence). The CDR3 DNA sequence: TGTGCCAGTAGTGGTGGGACAGCCTATGATGGCTACACCTTC. This encodes CASSGGTAYDGYTF.

The J gene is TRBJ1-6, the V gene TRBV27; D possibly corresponds to TRBD1 (5 bases). The CDR3 totals 15 residues. Trimming cost V 4 bases and J 9 bases, with 16 bases left between them. Looked up from germline, CDR1 is MNHEY and CDR2 is SMNVEV (reference sequence). The CDR3 DNA reads as TGTGCCAGCAGTTCGCAACAGGTGATTGGTTCACCCCTCCACTTT. Translation gives CASSSQQVIGSPLHF.

The chain combines TRBV14 with TRBJ2-3; 7 nucleotides agree with TRBD2. Germline V CDR1 and CDR2: SGHDN, FVKESK. The J segment lost 0 bases and the V segment lost 6 bases, leaving 18 bases of the junction unmatched. CDR3 size: 19 residues. This CDR3 reads CASSVRRGRGLTSTDTQYF. CDR3 bases: TGTGCCAGCAGTGTGCGAAGAGGGCGGGGGTTAACTAGCACAGATACGCAGTATTTT.

This clone appeared a single time. The identical CDR3 is also encoded by other nucleotide sequences in the sample. The chain joins TRBV7-9 to TRBJ2-3; possible D gene TRBD1, 5 bases. Per the germline V gene, CDR1 is SEHNR and CDR2 is FQNEAQ (reference sequence). The CDR3 totals 14 residues. Trimming cost V 2 bases and J 0 bases, with 6 bases left between them. The chain's CDR3 is CASSLQGSTDTQYF. In DNA form, the CDR3 reads TGTGCCAGCAGCTTACAGGGTAGCACAGATACGCAGTATTTT.

The gene calls are TRBV5-8 and TRBJ2-1; 10 bases agree with TRBD1. Germline V CDR1 and CDR2: SGHTS, YDEGEE. J lost 7 bases, V lost 4 bases, and 8 bases had no gene match. The CDR3 consists of 15 residues. CDR3 protein: CASSAGTGVVNEQFF. The CDR3 DNA reads TGTGCCAGCAGCGCCGGGACAGGGGTTGTAAATGAGCAGTTCTTC.